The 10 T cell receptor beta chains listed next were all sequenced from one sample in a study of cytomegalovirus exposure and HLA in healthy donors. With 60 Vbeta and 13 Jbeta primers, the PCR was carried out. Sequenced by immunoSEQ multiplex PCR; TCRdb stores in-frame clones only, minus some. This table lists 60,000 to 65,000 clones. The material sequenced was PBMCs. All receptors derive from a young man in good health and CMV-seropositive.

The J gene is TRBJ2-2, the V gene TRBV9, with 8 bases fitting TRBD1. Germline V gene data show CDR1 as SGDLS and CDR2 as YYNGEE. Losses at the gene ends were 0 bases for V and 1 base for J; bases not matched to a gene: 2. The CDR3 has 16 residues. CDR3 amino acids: CASSVGGTGNTGELFF. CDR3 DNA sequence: TGTGCCAGCAGCGTAGGTGGGACAGGGAACACCGGGGAGCTGTTTTTT.

CDR3 region: CASSAPPDYEQYF. The CDR3 DNA sequence: TGTGCCAGCAGCGCGCCTCCAGATTACGAGCAGTACTTC. The chain is built from TRBV9 and TRBJ2-7; D remains unclear. V shed 3 bases and J shed 4 bases, with 11 bases lying between them. The CDR3 loop spans 13 amino acids. CDR1 is SGDLS, CDR2 YYNGEE, per germline.

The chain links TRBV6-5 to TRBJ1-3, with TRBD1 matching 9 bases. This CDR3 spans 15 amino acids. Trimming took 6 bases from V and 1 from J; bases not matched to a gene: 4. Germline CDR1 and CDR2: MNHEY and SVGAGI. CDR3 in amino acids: CASSRGTGSGNTIYF. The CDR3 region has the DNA TGTGCCAGCAGCCGCGGGACAGGGTCTGGAAACACCATATATTTT.

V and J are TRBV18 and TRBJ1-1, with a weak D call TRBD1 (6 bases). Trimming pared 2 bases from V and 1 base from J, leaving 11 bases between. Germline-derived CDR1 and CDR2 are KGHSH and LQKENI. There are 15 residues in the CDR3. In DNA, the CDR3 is TGTGCCAGCTCACCAGGAAGGGGACAGAACACTGAAGCTTTCTTT. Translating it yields CASSPGRGQNTEAFF.

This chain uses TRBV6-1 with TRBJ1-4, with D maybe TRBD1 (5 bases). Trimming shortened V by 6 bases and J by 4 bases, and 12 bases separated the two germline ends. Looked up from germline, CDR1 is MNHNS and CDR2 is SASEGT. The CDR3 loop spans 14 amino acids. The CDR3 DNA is TGTGCCAGCAGACCGGGACTCAGTAATGAAAAACTGTTTTTT. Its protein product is CASRPGLSNEKLFF.

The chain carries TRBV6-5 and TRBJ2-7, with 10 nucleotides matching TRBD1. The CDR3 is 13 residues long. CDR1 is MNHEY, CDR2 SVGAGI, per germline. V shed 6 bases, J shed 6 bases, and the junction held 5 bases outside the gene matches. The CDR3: CASSPTGGGEQYF. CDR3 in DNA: TGTGCCAGCAGCCCGACAGGGGGCGGCGAGCAGTACTTC.

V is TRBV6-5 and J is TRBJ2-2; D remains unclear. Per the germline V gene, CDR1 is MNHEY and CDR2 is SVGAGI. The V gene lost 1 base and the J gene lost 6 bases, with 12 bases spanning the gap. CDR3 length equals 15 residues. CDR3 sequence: CASSYFEAKAGELFF. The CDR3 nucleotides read TGTGCCAGCAGTTACTTCGAGGCCAAAGCCGGGGAGCTGTTTTTT.

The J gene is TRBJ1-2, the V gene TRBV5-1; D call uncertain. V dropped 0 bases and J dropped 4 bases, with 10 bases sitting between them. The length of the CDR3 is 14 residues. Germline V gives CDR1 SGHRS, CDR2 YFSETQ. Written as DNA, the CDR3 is TGCGCCAGCAGCTTGGCTGAGGGCGGCTATGGCTACACCTTC. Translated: CASSLAEGGYGYTF. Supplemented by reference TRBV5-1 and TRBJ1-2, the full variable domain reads KAGVTQTPRYLIKTRGQQVTLSCSPISGHRSVSWYQQTPGQGLQFLFEYFSETQRNKGNFPGRFSGRQFSNSRSEMNVSTLELGDSALYLCASSLAEGGYGYTFGSGTRLTVV.

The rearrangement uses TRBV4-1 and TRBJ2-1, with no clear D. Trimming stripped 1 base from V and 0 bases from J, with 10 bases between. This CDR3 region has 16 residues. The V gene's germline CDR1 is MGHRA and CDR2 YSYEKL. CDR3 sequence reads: CASSQVDILSYNEQFF. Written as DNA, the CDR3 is TGCGCCAGCAGCCAAGTTGACATCCTCTCCTACAATGAGCAGTTCTTC.

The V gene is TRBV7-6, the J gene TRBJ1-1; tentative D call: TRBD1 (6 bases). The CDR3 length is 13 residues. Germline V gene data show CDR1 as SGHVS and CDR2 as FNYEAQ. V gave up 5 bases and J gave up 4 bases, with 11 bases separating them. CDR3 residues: CASSQLGGTEAFF. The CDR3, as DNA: TGTGCCAGCAGCCAGCTAGGGGGCACTGAAGCTTTCTTT.